The 14 T cell receptor beta chains below come from one sample, sequenced in a study of blood T cell repertoires in COVID-19. TCRdb keeps only in-frame clones here, not all; method: immunoSEQ multiplex PCR. The sample yields approximately 310,000 clones, around 84% seen once. Sequences were obtained from PBMCs or T cells enriched from blood (not recorded which). The receptors were sampled from a woman in her thirties who had been exposed to COVID-19.

This chain joins TRBV9 and TRBJ2-3; D is unresolved. There are 14 residues in the CDR3. The V end was cut by 3 bases, the J end by 1 base, with 9 bases between. CDR1 and CDR2 from the germline V gene are SGDLS and YYNGEE. Here the CDR3 reads CASSDQTGTDTQYF. For the CDR3, the DNA is TGTGCCAGCAGCGACCAAACGGGCACAGATACGCAGTATTTT.

J is TRBJ1-5 and V is TRBV12-5; 7 positions match TRBD1. The V and J ends lost 6 bases and 5 bases, in that order; junction bases with no gene match: 7. The CDR3 is 14 amino acids. CDR1 and CDR2 from the germline V gene are LGHNT and FRNRAP. The CDR3 bases are TGTGCTAGTGGCCCGGGACAGTATCATCAGCCCCAGCATTTT. It codes for CASGPGQYHQPQHF.

This clone was picked up a small number of times. The J gene is TRBJ1-5, the V gene TRBV6-2 or TRBV6-3; D remains ambiguous. V was pared by 6 bases and J by 0 bases, with 12 bases between. The CDR3 contains 15 residues. Germline CDR1 MNHEY, CDR2 SVGEGT. CDR3 amino acids: CASSDTAYSNQPQHF. DNA of the CDR3: TGTGCCAGCAGCGACACAGCTTATAGCAATCAGCCCCAGCATTTT.

In DNA, the CDR3 is TGCGCCAGCAGCTTGGGGGGCAGGGGAGCAGAGACCCAGTACTTC. Its protein is CASSLGGRGAETQYF. V gene TRBV5-1 combines with J gene TRBJ2-5, with TRBD1 as a possible D gene (6 bases). CDR1 and CDR2 (germline): SGHRS, YFSETQ. The V end lost 0 bases, the J end lost 4 bases, and 13 bases lay between the germline ends. The CDR3 has 15 residues.

V usage is TRBV6-5 and J usage is TRBJ2-1; 11 bases fit TRBD2. Germline trimming cut 2 bases from V and 7 bases from J; bases unmatched to any gene: 4. CDR1 is MNHEY and CDR2 is SVGAGI in the germline V gene. The CDR3 has 15 amino acids. The CDR3 here is CASSYGGTSGNEQFF. The CDR3 DNA reads as TGTGCCAGCAGTTACGGGGGGACTAGCGGAAATGAGCAGTTCTTC.

V gene TRBV7-9 combines with J gene TRBJ1-2; D call uncertain. This CDR3 is built from 16 residues. Germline CDR1 reads SEHNR; CDR2 reads FQNEAQ (reference sequence). V lost 10 bases to trimming and J lost 4 bases, with 25 bases between them. The DNA for the CDR3 is TGTGCCACCTCAGCTTATATCGGGGAGGGTCCCTATGGCTACACCTTC. Its protein product is CATSAYIGEGPYGYTF.

The chain couples TRBV7-8 to TRBJ1-2; 9 bases match TRBD1. Unmatched junction bases numbered 2, after V lost 5 bases and J lost 4 bases. Germline V gene data show CDR1 as SGHVS and CDR2 as FQNEAQ. The CDR3 spans 13 residues. The CDR3 protein is CASSGGQGYGYTF. CDR3 DNA sequence: TGTGCCAGCAGCGGGGGACAGGGCTATGGCTACACCTTC.

This clone has more than one count but fewer than ten. The chain couples TRBV6-1 to TRBJ2-5, with 7 bases lining up with TRBD1. Germline V gives CDR1 MNHNS, CDR2 SASEGT. Trimming took 3 bases from V and 1 from J; bases not matched to a gene: 2. The CDR3 has 14 amino acids. CDR3 bases: TGTGCCAGCAGTGAGACAGGGACCCAAGAGACCCAGTACTTC. Its translation is CASSETGTQETQYF.

The table lists this clone with a count of one. The V call is TRBV7-2, the J call TRBJ2-7; 7 positions agree with TRBD1. Losses at the gene ends were 5 bases for V and 3 bases for J; bases not matched to a gene: 7. Germline CDR1 SGHTA, CDR2 FQGNSA. This CDR3 comprises 14 residues. Here the CDR3 reads CASSTPGQVYEQYF. CDR3 DNA sequence: TGTGCCAGCAGCACTCCCGGACAGGTCTACGAGCAGTACTTC.

The CDR3 DNA follows: TGTGCCAGCAGCTTAGTAGGGGGACAGGGGAATGGCTACACCTTC. Translation gives CASSLVGGQGNGYTF. V and J are TRBV7-9 and TRBJ1-2, with 10 bases that match TRBD1. Germline V lookup: CDR1 SEHNR, CDR2 FQNEAQ (reference sequence). V was pared by 1 base and J by 6 bases, with 5 bases of the junction left unmatched. The CDR3 sequence is 15 residues long.

This clone was counted once. The rearrangement links TRBV5-8 to TRBJ2-3, with D tentatively TRBD2 (6 bases). The CDR3 has 13 residues. In germline, CDR1 is SGHTS, CDR2 YDEGEE. Trimming cost V 10 bases and J 1 base, with 13 bases left between them. The CDR3, as DNA: TGTGCCGCGGGGTCACAAGGCACAGATACGCAGTATTTT. As protein: CAAGSQGTDTQYF. Using reference TRBV5-8 and TRBJ2-3 for the parts outside the CDR3, the full variable domain is EAGVTQSPTHLIKTRGQQATLRCSPISGHTSVYWYQQALGLGLQFLLWYDEGEERNRGNFPPRFSGRQFPNYSSELNVNALELEDSALYLCAAGSQGTDTQYFGPGTRLTVL.

CDR3 protein: CASSQDLGQGVLNYGYTF. The CDR3 region has the DNA TGCGCCAGCAGCCAAGATTTGGGACAGGGGGTTTTAAACTATGGCTACACCTTC. The chain couples TRBV4-3 to TRBJ1-2; 11 bases are a match to TRBD1. With V trimmed by 0 bases and J by 2 bases, 8 bases remained unmatched. The length of the CDR3 is 18 residues. Looked up from germline, CDR1 is LGHNA and CDR2 is YSLEER.

The chain carries TRBV5-6 and TRBJ2-7, with D possibly TRBD2 on 6 matching bases. Trimming removed 5 bases from V and 0 bases from J, with 12 bases in between. The CDR3 is 14 amino acids. CDR1 and CDR2 (germline): SGHDT, YYEEEE. CDR3 in amino acids: CASRFAGSSYEQYF. DNA of the CDR3: TGTGCCAGCAGGTTCGCGGGAAGCTCCTACGAGCAGTACTTC.

V gene TRBV2 combines with J gene TRBJ2-5, with 8 bases identical to TRBD1. CDR3 length equals 15 residues. With 5 bases clipped from V and 5 bases from J, the junction kept 10 bases outside the gene matches. The germline CDR1 and CDR2 sequences are SNHLY and FYNNEI. DNA for the CDR3: TGTGCCAGCAGTTTAGACAGGGGCCGGGGTGAGACCCAGTACTTC. It specifies CASSLDRGRGETQYF.